Presented here are 9 T cell receptor beta chains from one specimen sequenced in a study of T cell responses to AZD1222 COVID-19 vaccine. This table comes from immunoSEQ multiplex PCR, and its TCRdb copy is limited to in-frame clones, with some not included. The table includes more than 85,000 clones, less than 90% detected once. Source: peripheral blood, taken on day 0 of AZD1222 vaccination. These receptors were obtained from an adult in good health.

This clone was seen a handful of times. V and J are TRBV19 and TRBJ2-1; the D gene is possibly TRBD2 (5 bases). The germline CDR1 and CDR2 sequences are LNHDA and SQIVND (reference sequence). This CDR3 is 15 amino acids long. With 0 bases removed from V and 10 bases from J, the gap between germline ends came to 16 bases. The DNA for the CDR3 is TGTGCCAGTAGTATAGAGGAGGCTTCGGGGAAGGAGCAGTTCTTC. Its translation: CASSIEEASGKEQFF.

The chain carries TRBV7-2 and TRBJ2-3, with no clear D. The CDR3 contains 14 residues. CDR1 and CDR2 from the germline V gene are SGHTA and FQGNSA. V was clipped by 5 bases and J by 2 bases, with 11 bases between them. CDR3 in amino acids: CASSGERITDTQYF. As DNA, the CDR3 is TGTGCCAGCAGCGGGGAACGAATCACAGATACGCAGTATTTT.

This clone is termed medium-sized (0.01 to 0.1%). The chain has TRBV6-5 and TRBJ2-1; 7 bases match TRBD2. J was trimmed by 9 bases and V by 6 bases; bases with no gene match: 5. Germline CDR1 and CDR2: MNHEY and SVGAGI. The CDR3 covers 12 residues. As DNA, the CDR3 is TGTGCCAGCAGCCTCAGCGGGACTGAGCAGTTCTTC. Translated, it gives CASSLSGTEQFF.

The gene calls are TRBV18 and TRBJ1-4; 11 positions agree with TRBD1. The germline CDR1 and CDR2 sequences are KGHSH and LQKENI. V lost 3 bases, J lost 6 bases, and 3 bases stayed unmatched. This CDR3 is 15 amino acids long. The CDR3: CASSPDRGRDEKLFF. The CDR3 bases are TGTGCCAGCTCACCGGACAGGGGGCGTGATGAAAAACTGTTTTTT.

To note about this clone: In the same sample, other DNA sequences code for this CDR3. J is TRBJ1-1 and V is TRBV7-2, with 8 bases fitting TRBD1. V was clipped by 2 bases and J by 5 bases; unmatched bases: 4. Germline V lookup: CDR1 SGHTA, CDR2 FQGNSA. This CDR3 has 14 amino acids. The CDR3 sequence: CASSLQGARTEAFF. As DNA, the CDR3 is TGTGCCAGCAGCTTACAGGGGGCGCGGACTGAAGCTTTCTTT.

This sequence joins TRBV6-6 and TRBJ2-2, with D maybe TRBD2 (5 bases). The CDR3 covers 15 residues. The V gene's germline CDR1 is MNHNY and CDR2 SVGAGI (reference sequence). CDR3 in amino acids: CVTNRSGGGAGELFF. DNA of the CDR3: TGTGTTACTAACCGGTCCGGAGGTGGGGCCGGGGAGCTGTTTTTT.

The V and J genes are TRBV28 and TRBJ2-7; D unresolved. The CDR3 totals 15 residues. Germline V CDR1 and CDR2: MDHEN, SYDVKM. V lost 1 base and J 5 bases, leaving 15 bases between the germline ends. CDR3 sequence reads: CASSLSHRARHEQYV. The CDR3 DNA follows: TGTGCCAGCAGTTTATCCCACAGAGCGCGCCACGAGCAGTACGTC.

This chain joins TRBV14 and TRBJ2-5; D may be TRBD2 (6 bases). CDR1 and CDR2 from the germline V gene are SGHDN and FVKESK. V gave up 5 bases and J gave up 11 bases, with 15 bases separating them. The CDR3 is 12 amino acids. CDR3 nucleotide sequence: TGTGCCAGCAGCGTCCACCGGGACTTTCAGTACTTC. Protein sequence: CASSVHRDFQYF.

This clone was seen only once. This chain uses TRBV7-9 with TRBJ1-6, with D possibly being TRBD1 (6 bases). Germline-derived CDR1 and CDR2 are SEHNR and FQNEAQ (reference sequence). The CDR3 consists of 14 residues. V lost 6 bases to trimming and J lost 11 bases, with 17 bases between them. The CDR3: CASSPATDSPPLHF. CDR3 sequence (DNA): TGTGCCAGCAGTCCCGCTACGGACAGCCCACCCCTCCACTTT.